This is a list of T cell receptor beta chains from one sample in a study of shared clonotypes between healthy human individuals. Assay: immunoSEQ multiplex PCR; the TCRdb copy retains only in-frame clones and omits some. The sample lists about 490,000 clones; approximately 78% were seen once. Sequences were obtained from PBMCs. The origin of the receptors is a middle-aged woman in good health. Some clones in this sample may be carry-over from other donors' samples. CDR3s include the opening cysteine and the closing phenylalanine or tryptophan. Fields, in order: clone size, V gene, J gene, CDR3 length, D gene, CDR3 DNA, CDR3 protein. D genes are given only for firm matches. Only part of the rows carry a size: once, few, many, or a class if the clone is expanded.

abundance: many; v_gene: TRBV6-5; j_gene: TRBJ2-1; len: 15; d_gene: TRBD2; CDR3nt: TGTGCCAGCAGTCAAGGGACTAGCGGGAGGAATGAGCAGTTCTTC; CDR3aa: CASSQGTSGRNEQFF
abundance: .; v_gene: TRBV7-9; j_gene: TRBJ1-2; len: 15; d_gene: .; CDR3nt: TGTGCCAGCAGCTTAGGAATAGGCGAGAACTATGGCTACACCTTC; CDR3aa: CASSLGIGENYGYTF
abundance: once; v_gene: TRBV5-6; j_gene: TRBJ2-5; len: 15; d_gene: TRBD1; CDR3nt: TGTGCCAGCAGCTCGGCGACAGGGTACCAAGAGACCCAGTACTTC; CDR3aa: CASSSATGYQETQYF
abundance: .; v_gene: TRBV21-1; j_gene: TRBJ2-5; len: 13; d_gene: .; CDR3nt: TGTGCCAGCAGCAAAGAGCAATTGGAGACCCAGTACTTC; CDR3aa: CASSKEQLETQYF
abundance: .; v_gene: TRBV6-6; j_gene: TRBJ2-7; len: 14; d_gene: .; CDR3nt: TGTGCCAGCAGCCGGGCGGCGAACTCCTACGAGCAGTACTTC; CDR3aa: CASSRAANSYEQYF
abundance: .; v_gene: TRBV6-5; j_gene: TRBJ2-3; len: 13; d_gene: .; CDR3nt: TGTGCCAGCGGGTCGGACGTCACAGATACGCAGTATTTT; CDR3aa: CASGSDVTDTQYF
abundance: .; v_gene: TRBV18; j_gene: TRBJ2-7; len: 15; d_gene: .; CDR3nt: TGTGCCAGCTCACCATTACTAGCCCGTTCCTACGAGCAGTACTTC; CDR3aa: CASSPLLARSYEQYF
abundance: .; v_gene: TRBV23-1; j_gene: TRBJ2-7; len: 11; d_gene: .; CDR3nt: TGCGCCAGCAGTCATTCGGCCGAGCAGTACTTC; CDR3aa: CASSHSAEQYF
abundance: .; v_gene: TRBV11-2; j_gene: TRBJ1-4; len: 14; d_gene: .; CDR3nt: TGTGCCAGCAGCTCCCTGGCGGGGTTCGAAAAACTGTTTTTT; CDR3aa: CASSSLAGFEKLFF
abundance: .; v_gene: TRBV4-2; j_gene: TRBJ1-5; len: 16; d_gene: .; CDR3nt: TGTGCCAGCAGCCAAGACAGGGCTGGTGGCAATCAGCCCCAGCATTTT; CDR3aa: CASSQDRAGGNQPQHF
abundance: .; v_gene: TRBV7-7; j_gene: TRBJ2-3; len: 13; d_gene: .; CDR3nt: TGTGCTAGCAGTCTGGACCACACAGATACGCAGTATTTT; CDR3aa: CASSLDHTDTQYF